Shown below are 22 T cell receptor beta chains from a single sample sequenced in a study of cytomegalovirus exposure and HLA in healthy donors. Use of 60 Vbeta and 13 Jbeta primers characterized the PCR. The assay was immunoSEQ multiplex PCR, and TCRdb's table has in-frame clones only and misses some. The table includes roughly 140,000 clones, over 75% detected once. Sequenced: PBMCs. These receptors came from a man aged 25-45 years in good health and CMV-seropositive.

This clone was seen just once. The CDR3 DNA reads as TGTGCCAGCAGCGGTCGAGGGACTCAAACCGGGGAGCTGTTTTTT. It translates to CASSGRGTQTGELFF. V is TRBV9 and J is TRBJ2-2, with D possibly being TRBD2 (6 bases). The CDR3 is made up of 15 amino acids. V lost 3 bases, J lost 5 bases, and 14 bases lay in between. Germline V gene data show CDR1 as SGDLS and CDR2 as YYNGEE.

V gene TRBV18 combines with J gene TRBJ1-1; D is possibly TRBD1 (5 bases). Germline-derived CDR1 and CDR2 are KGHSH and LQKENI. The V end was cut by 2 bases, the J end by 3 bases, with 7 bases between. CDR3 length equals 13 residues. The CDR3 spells CASSPDSYTEAFF. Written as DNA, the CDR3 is TGTGCCAGCTCACCAGACAGCTACACTGAAGCTTTCTTT.

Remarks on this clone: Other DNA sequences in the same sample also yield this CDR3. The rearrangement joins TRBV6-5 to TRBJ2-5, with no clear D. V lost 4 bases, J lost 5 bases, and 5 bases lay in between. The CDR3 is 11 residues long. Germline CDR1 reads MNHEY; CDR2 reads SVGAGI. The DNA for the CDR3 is TGTGCCAGCAGTTCCCGGGAGACCCAGTACTTC. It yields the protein CASSSRETQYF.

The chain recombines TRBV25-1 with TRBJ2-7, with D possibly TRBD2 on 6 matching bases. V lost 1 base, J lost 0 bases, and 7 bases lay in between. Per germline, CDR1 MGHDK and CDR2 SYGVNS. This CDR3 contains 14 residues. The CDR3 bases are TGTGCCAGCAGTGAATTGGGGGGCTCCTACGAGCAGTACTTC. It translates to CASSELGGSYEQYF.

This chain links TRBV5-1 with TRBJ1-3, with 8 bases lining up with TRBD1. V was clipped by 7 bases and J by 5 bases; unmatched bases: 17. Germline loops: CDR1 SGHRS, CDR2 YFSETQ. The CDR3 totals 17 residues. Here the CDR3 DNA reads TGCGCCAGCTCCGATCCTGGACAGGGCAAAAATAGAAACACCATATATTTT. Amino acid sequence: CASSDPGQGKNRNTIYF.

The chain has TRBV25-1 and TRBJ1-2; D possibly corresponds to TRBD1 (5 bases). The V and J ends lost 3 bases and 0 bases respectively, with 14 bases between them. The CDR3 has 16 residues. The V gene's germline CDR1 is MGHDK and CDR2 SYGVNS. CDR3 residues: CASSDLSVTANYGYTF. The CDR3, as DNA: TGTGCCAGCAGTGATTTATCGGTGACAGCTAACTATGGCTACACCTTC.

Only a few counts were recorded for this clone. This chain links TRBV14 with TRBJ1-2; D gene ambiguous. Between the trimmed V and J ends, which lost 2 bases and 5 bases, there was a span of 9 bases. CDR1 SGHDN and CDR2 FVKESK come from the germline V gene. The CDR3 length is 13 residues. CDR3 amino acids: CASSQIPGYGYTF. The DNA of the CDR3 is TGTGCCAGCAGCCAAATTCCGGGTTATGGCTACACCTTC. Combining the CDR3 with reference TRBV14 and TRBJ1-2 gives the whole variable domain EAGVTQFPSHSVIEKGQTVTLRCDPISGHDNLYWYRRVMGKEIKFLLHFVKESKQDESGMPNNRFLAERTGGTYSTLKVQPAELEDSGVYFCASSQIPGYGYTFGSGTRLTVV.

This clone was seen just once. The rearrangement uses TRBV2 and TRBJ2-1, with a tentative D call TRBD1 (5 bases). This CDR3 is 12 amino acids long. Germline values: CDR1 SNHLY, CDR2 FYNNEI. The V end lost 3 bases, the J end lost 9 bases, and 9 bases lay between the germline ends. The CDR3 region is CASSDQGGEQFF. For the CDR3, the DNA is TGTGCCAGCAGTGATCAGGGTGGTGAGCAGTTCTTC.

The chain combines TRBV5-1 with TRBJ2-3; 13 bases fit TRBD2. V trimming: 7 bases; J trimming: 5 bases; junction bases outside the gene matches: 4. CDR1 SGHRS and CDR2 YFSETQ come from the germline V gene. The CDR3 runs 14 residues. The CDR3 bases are TGCGCCAGCTCGGGACTAGCGGGGTTAGATACGCAGTATTTT. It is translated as CASSGLAGLDTQYF.

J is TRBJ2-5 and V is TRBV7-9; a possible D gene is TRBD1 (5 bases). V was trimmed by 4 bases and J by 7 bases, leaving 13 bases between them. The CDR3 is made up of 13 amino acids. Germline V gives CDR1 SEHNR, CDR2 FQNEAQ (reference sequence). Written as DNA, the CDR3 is TGTGCCAGCAGCTCCAGACAGACCCCGACCCAGTACTTC. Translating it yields CASSSRQTPTQYF.

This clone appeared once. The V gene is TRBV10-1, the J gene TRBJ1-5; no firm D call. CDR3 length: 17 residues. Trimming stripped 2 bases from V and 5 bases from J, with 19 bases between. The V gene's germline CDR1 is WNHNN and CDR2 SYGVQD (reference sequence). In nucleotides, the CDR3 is TGCGCCAGCAGTGAGATCCGACTAGCGGGAGTTTATCAGCCCCAGCATTTT. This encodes CASSEIRLAGVYQPQHF.

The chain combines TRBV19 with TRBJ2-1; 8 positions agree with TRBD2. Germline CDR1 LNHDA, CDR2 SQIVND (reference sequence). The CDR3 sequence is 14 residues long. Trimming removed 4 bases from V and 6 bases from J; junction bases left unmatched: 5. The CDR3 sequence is CASSRVAGFNEQFF. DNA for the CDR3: TGTGCCAGTAGTAGAGTAGCGGGGTTCAATGAGCAGTTCTTC. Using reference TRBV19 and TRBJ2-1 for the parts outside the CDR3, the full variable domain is DGGITQSPKYLFRKEGQNVTLSCEQNLNHDAMYWYRQDPGQGLRLIYYSQIVNDFQKGDIAEGYSVSREKKESFPLTVTSAQKNPTAFYLCASSRVAGFNEQFFGPGTRLTVL.

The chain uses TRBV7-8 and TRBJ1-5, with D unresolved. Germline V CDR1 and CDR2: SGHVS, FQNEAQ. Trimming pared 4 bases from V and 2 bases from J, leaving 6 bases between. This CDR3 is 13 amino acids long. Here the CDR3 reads CASSWQGNQPQHF. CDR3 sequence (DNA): TGTGCCAGCAGCTGGCAGGGCAATCAGCCCCAGCATTTT. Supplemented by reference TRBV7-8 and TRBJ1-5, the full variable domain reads GAGVSQSPRYKVAKRGQDVALRCDPISGHVSLFWYQQALGQGPEFLTYFQNEAQLDKSGLPSDRFFAERPEGSVSTLKIQRTQQEDSAVYLCASSWQGNQPQHFGDGTRLSIL.

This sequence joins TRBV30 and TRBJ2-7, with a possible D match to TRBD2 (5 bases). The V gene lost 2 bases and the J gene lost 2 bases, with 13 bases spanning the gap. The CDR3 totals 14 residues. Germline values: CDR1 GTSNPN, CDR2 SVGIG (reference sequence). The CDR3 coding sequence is TGTGCCTGGAGTATATCCCGGGGTACCTACGAGCAGTACTTC. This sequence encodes CAWSISRGTYEQYF.

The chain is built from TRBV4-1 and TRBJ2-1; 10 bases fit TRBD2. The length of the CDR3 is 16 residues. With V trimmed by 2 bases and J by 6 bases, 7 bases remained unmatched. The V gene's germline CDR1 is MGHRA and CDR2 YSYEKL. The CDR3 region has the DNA TGCGCCAGCAGCCAATTCCTAGCGGGAGTCGGCAATGAGCAGTTCTTC. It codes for CASSQFLAGVGNEQFF.

Written as DNA, the CDR3 is TGTGCCAGCAGCCAAGCGGTGGGAGGGACTAGCGGTACATACAATGAGCAGTTCTTC. It specifies CASSQAVGGTSGTYNEQFF. V usage is TRBV4-2 and J usage is TRBJ2-1; 11 nucleotides match TRBD2. The CDR3 covers 19 residues. Germline CDR1 LGHNA, CDR2 YNFKEQ. V shed 1 base, J shed 4 bases, and the junction held 12 bases outside the gene matches.

In DNA form, the CDR3 reads TGTGCCAGCAGAGGGACTAGCGGGGGGCGAAAAAACATTCAGTACTTC. Residues: CASRGTSGGRKNIQYF. This chain joins TRBV2 and TRBJ2-4, with TRBD2 identical over 15 bases. Germline trimming cut 6 bases from V and 4 bases from J; bases unmatched to any gene: 4. The CDR3 runs to 16 residues. The germline V gene encodes CDR1 SNHLY and CDR2 FYNNEI.

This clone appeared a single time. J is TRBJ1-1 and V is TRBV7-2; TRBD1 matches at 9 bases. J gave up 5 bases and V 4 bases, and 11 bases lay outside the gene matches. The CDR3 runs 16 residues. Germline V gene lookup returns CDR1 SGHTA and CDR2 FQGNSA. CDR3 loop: CASSSLGDRAGTEAFF. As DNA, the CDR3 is TGTGCCAGCAGCTCATTAGGGGACAGGGCGGGTACTGAAGCTTTCTTT.

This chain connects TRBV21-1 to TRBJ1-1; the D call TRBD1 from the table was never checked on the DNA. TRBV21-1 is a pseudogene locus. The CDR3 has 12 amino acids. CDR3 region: CASSSYRGQAFF. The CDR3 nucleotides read TGCGCCAGCAGCAGCTACAGGGGGCAAGCTTTCTTT.

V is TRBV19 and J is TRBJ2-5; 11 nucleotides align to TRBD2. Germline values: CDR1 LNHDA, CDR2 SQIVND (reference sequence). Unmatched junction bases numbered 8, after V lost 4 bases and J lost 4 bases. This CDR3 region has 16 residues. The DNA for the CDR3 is TGTGCCAGTAGTAAGCTAGCGGGAGGATACGCAGAGACCCAGTACTTC. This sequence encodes CASSKLAGGYAETQYF.

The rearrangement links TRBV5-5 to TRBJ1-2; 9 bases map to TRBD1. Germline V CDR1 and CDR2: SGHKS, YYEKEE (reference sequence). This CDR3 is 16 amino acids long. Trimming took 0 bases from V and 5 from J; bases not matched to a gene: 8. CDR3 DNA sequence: TGTGCCAGCAGCTTGGGCTGGACAGGGGTAGAGTATGGCTACACCTTC. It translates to CASSLGWTGVEYGYTF.

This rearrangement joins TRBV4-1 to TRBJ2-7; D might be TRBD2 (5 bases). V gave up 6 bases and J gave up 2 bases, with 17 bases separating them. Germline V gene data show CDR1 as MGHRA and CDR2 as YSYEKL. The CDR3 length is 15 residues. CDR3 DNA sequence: TGCGCCAGCAGTCCTCTAGCAACAAGTCCCTACGAGCAGTACTTC. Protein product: CASSPLATSPYEQYF.